This T cell receptor (beta chain) was captured by sequencing in a study of CD8 T cells in ankylosing spondylitis. TCRdb processed the 5' RACE reads anew with MiXCR; each CDR3 protein has one entry. The sample includes fewer than 250,000 distinct CDR3 sequences, 8% to 11% seen only once; the top ten take approximately 2.5%. The germline V gene has CDR1 GTSNPN and CDR2 SVGIG (reference sequence). The CDR3 sequence is 14 residues long. The V gene end was trimmed by 3 bases and the J gene end by 3 bases; junction bases not matched to a gene: 4. This rearrangement joins TRBV30 to TRBJ2-7, with TRBD2 matching 11 bases. The sequencing input was blood, either unsorted or a sorted T cell fraction (not recorded which). This clonotype originated in a male donor with ankylosing spondylitis or in good health (not recorded which). The CDR3 region is CAWRRLAGRYEQYF. The CDR3 nucleotides are TGTGCCTGGAGGAGACTAGCGGGACGCTACGAGCAGTACTTC.